The present T cell receptor (beta chain) was sequenced within a study of blood T cells in healthy people across ages. The study recruited healthy Caucasian donors from Russia who were aged about 6 to 90. Peripheral blood samples of 9.5 to 10 milliliters were drawn from each donor. Germline CDR1 is SGHRS and CDR2 is YFSETQ. The CDR3 has 14 amino acids. With 0 bases clipped from V and 8 bases from J, the junction kept 3 bases outside the gene matches. Using a J-beta primer mix together with a sample-barcoded 5' primer, a second PCR was run for 7 to 11 cycles. TCRdb ran MiXCR on the 5' RACE reads and lists one entry per CDR3 protein. Here the sample spans under 1 million distinct CDR3 sequences, around 43% being singletons.

The specimen was blood. The sequence was collected from a man in his fifties or sixties in good health. This sequence joins TRBV5-1 and TRBJ2-4; 9 bases are a match to TRBD1. CDR3 DNA sequence: TGCGCCAGCAGCTTGGGGGACAGGGTAGACATTCAGTACTTC. Its protein product is CASSLGDRVDIQYF. Combining the CDR3 with reference TRBV5-1 and TRBJ2-4 gives the whole variable domain KAGVTQTPRYLIKTRGQQVTLSCSPISGHRSVSWYQQTPGQGLQFLFEYFSETQRNKGNFPGRFSGRQFSNSRSEMNVSTLELGDSALYLCASSLGDRVDIQYFGAGTRLSVL.